A few counts support the clone carrying this T cell receptor beta chain. Per germline, CDR1 MNHEY and CDR2 SMNVEV (reference sequence). This CDR3 spans 13 amino acids. Trimming removed 3 bases at V and 7 bases at J, with 9 bases between. This entry belongs to a study of blood T cell repertoires in COVID-19. Study information: Whether acute or convalescent, the COVID-19 samples came from the United States, Italy and Spain. Sources were T cells, B-cell-depleted T cells, or PBMCs; the material itself was cDNA or gDNA.

Under the authors' procedure: By means of reference gene primer amplification, nucleated cell counts were estimated. Sequencing used immunoSEQ multiplex PCR; TCRdb keeps in-frame clones, though not all of them. V and J calls and clone size are as listed in that table; D and trimming were resolved from the DNA. The sample yields tens of thousands of clones, approximately 85% seen once. The source is a human donor in a cohort sampled during active COVID-19. The specimen sequenced was peripheral blood. This chain uses TRBV27 with TRBJ2-2; tentatively, D is TRBD1 (6 bases). In DNA, the CDR3 is TGTGCCAGCAGTTTCTACAGGGACGGGGAGCTGTTTTTT. As protein: CASSFYRDGELFF.